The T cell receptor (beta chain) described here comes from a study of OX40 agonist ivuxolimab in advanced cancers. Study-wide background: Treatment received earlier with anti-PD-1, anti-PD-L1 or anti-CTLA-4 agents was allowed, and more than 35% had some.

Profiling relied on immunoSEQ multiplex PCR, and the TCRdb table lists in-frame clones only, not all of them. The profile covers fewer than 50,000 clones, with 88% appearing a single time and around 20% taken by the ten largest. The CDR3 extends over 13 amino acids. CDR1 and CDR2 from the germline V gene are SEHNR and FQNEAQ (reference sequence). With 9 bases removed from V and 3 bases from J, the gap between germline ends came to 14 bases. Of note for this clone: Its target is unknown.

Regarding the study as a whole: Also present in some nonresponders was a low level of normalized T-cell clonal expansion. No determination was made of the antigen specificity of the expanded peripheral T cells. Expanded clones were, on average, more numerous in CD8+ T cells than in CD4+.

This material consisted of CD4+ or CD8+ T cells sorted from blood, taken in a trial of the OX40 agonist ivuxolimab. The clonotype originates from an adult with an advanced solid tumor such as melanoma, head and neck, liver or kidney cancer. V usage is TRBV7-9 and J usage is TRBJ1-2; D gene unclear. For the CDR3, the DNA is TGTGCCAGAAACGGACGGCACTACTATGGCTACACCTTC. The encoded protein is CARNGRHYYGYTF.